Listed here are 20 T cell receptor beta chains from one sample, sequenced in a study of blood T cells in healthy people across ages. The authors ran a second PCR of roughly 6 to 12 cycles using a sample-barcoded 5' primer and a J-beta primer mix. A single record per CDR3 protein comes from TCRdb applying MiXCR to the 5' RACE reads. The table shows some 1,000,000 distinct CDR3 sequences, with around 27% occurring only once. These data are also associated with another study on T cells of mothers and their children.

Sequencing was done on a sample of blood. These receptors were collected from a girl aged 2-10 years in good health.

Ten or more counts support this clonotype. The V and J genes are TRBV28 and TRBJ2-7; D call uncertain. CDR1 is MDHEN, CDR2 SYDVKM, per germline. The length of the CDR3 is 13 residues. The V end lost 1 base, the J end lost 3 bases, and 7 bases lay between the germline ends. In nucleotides, the CDR3 is TGTGCCAGCAGTTTATCTTCTCACTACGAGCAGTACTTC. It translates to CASSLSSHYEQYF.

This clonotype was observed a handful of times. The chain employs TRBV6-5 and TRBJ2-5; perhaps TRBD2 as D (6 bases). Germline CDR1 is MNHEY and CDR2 is SVGAGI. Trimming cost V 6 bases and J 4 bases, with 18 bases left between them. The CDR3 is 15 residues long. In nucleotides, the CDR3 is TGTGCCAGCAGCCCCGGGACTGTGCCCTTAGAGACCCAGTACTTC. It translates to CASSPGTVPLETQYF.

The rearrangement uses TRBV5-1 and TRBJ2-7; 8 nucleotides match TRBD1. V gave up 4 bases and J gave up 6 bases; unmatched junction bases: 6. There are 13 residues in the CDR3. Germline V gene data show CDR1 as SGHRS and CDR2 as YFSETQ. CDR3 in amino acids: CASSVDRVGEQYF. CDR3 nucleotide sequence: TGCGCCAGCAGCGTGGACAGGGTGGGCGAGCAGTACTTC.

V and J are TRBV4-3 and TRBJ1-2; a weak D match, TRBD1 (6 bases). V dropped 0 bases and J dropped 8 bases, with 13 bases sitting between them. Germline V gene sequence: CDR1 LGHNA, CDR2 YSLEER. The CDR3 totals 14 residues. The CDR3 nucleotides are TGCGCCAGCAGCCAAGAAGGGGGGACTCGCGGCTACACCTTC. Translation: CASSQEGGTRGYTF.

This clonotype has a handful of counts. The V and J genes are TRBV4-2 and TRBJ2-6; 11 bases line up with TRBD1. The V gene's germline CDR1 is LGHNA and CDR2 YNFKEQ. There are 18 residues in the CDR3. V lost 4 bases, J lost 2 bases, and 7 bases stayed unmatched. The CDR3 loop is CASSREGQGAPGANVLTF. The CDR3 coding sequence is TGTGCCAGCAGCCGGGAAGGACAGGGGGCGCCTGGGGCCAACGTCCTGACTTTC.

J is TRBJ1-5 and V is TRBV15; possibly TRBD1 for D (5 bases). With 7 bases removed from V and 0 bases from J, the gap between germline ends came to 13 bases. The CDR3 is 15 amino acids. Germline CDR1 reads LNHNV; CDR2 reads YYDKDF (reference sequence). This CDR3 is CATTRDGYSNQPQHF. DNA for the CDR3: TGTGCCACCACCCGGGACGGTTATAGCAATCAGCCCCAGCATTTT.

This clonotype was picked up a small number of times. The rearrangement joins TRBV7-9 to TRBJ1-1; a weak D match, TRBD1 (5 bases). CDR3 size: 15 residues. V gave up 2 bases and J gave up 3 bases, with 13 bases separating them. Germline values: CDR1 SEHNR, CDR2 FQNEAQ (reference sequence). The CDR3 protein is CASSLLGQVDTEAFF. The CDR3 DNA follows: TGTGCCAGCAGCTTATTGGGGCAAGTCGACACTGAAGCTTTCTTT.

This clonotype occurred a few times. The CDR3 reads CASRKSIQGWPNGRTEAFF. The CDR3 region has the DNA TGTGCCAGCAGAAAATCAATTCAGGGATGGCCAAACGGGAGAACTGAAGCTTTCTTT. This sequence joins TRBV7-3 and TRBJ1-1, with D possibly matching TRBD1 (5 bases). Germline V gene sequence: CDR1 SGHTA, CDR2 FQGTGA. This CDR3 has 19 amino acids. V was cut by 6 bases and J by 5 bases, with 31 bases left in between.

This clonotype showed up just a few times. V is TRBV12-3 or TRBV12-4 and J is TRBJ2-5; 8 bases map to TRBD2. Trimming cost V 3 bases and J 6 bases; bases outside gene matches: 6. This CDR3 has 14 residues. The chain's CDR3 is CASSFSGDLKTQYF. The CDR3, as DNA: TGTGCCAGCAGTTTTAGCGGGGATTTGAAGACCCAGTACTTC.

This clonotype was seen only a few times. The chain recombines TRBV11-2 with TRBJ2-5; 8 bases fit TRBD1. TRBJ2-7 explains the end of the DNA better; the J call may be wrong. The CDR3 length is 17 residues. Germline V gene data show CDR1 as SGHAT and CDR2 as FQNNGV. CDR3 nucleotide sequence: TGTGCCAGCAGCCTACACCGTACAGGGGGTAGCTCCTACGAGCAGTACTTC. Its translation: CASSLHRTGGSSYEQYF.

This clonotype was seen a few times. The chain has TRBV4-1 and TRBJ2-5; 11 nucleotides align to TRBD2. The DNA end lines up better with TRBJ2-1; the J call may be wrong. Germline lookup yields CDR1 MGHRA and CDR2 YSYEKL. The CDR3 is made up of 17 amino acids. The chain's CDR3 is CASSQVPGLAVENEQFF. DNA of the CDR3: TGCGCCAGCAGCCAAGTGCCGGGACTAGCGGTGGAAAATGAGCAGTTCTTC.

The chain couples TRBV20-1 to TRBJ1-5; D remains unclear. Trimming shortened V by 3 bases and J by 4 bases, and 13 bases separated the two germline ends. This CDR3 contains 14 residues. In germline, CDR1 is DFQATT, CDR2 SNEGSKA (reference sequence). CDR3 nucleotides: TGCAGTGCTAGCCGGCCTAACGCGAATCAGCCCCAGCATTTT. This translates into CSASRPNANQPQHF.

A few counts support this clonotype. Mismatch with germline at one junction end may stem from a read error. The chain carries TRBV24-1 and TRBJ2-7; tentative D call: TRBD2 (6 bases). Germline loops: CDR1 KGHDR, CDR2 SFDVKD. The length of the CDR3 is 8 residues. The CDR3 DNA follows: TGTGCCACCGAGGCGGGGTTCTTC. Residues: CATEAGFF.

Remarks on this clonotype: A junction end diverges from the germline sequence, so it may reflect a read error. The chain combines TRBV20-1 with TRBJ1-6; the D gene is possibly TRBD1 (5 bases). The germline CDR1 and CDR2 sequences are DFQATT and SNEGSKA (reference sequence). CDR3 length: 17 amino acids. Here the CDR3 reads CSARDQGWGSYNPPLHF. DNA for the CDR3: TGCAGTGCTAGAGATCAGGGCTGGGGATCCTATAATCCACCCCTCCACTTT.

The rearrangement links TRBV4-1 to TRBJ1-4; 7 bases match TRBD1. Looked up from germline, CDR1 is MGHRA and CDR2 is YSYEKL. V was clipped by 3 bases and J by 4 bases; unmatched bases: 8. This CDR3 is built from 16 residues. The CDR3 spells CASSHSGTDLNEKLFF. DNA for the CDR3: TGCGCCAGCAGCCACTCGGGGACAGACCTTAATGAAAAACTGTTTTTT.

The V gene is TRBV9, the J gene TRBJ2-4; 8 bases agree with TRBD2. Germline V lookup: CDR1 SGDLS, CDR2 YYNGEE. This CDR3 has 16 amino acids. Losses at the gene ends were 2 bases for V and 3 bases for J; bases not matched to a gene: 7. The CDR3 protein is CASSVPVLADKNIQYF. CDR3 nucleotides: TGTGCCAGCAGCGTCCCAGTACTAGCGGACAAAAACATTCAGTACTTC.

The chain couples TRBV4-1 to TRBJ2-1, with 9 bases matching TRBD1. The J call may not be correct, given that the DNA end is closer to TRBJ2-5. The CDR3 covers 18 residues. CDR1 and CDR2 from the germline V gene are MGHRA and YSYEKL. CDR3 in DNA: TGCGCCAGCAGCCAAGAACCTCCCCCGGGACAGGGACGAGAGACCCAGTACTTC. Translated, it gives CASSQEPPPGQGRETQYF.

This clonotype turned up a few times. This chain connects TRBV24-1 to TRBJ2-3; no definite D call. Trimming left V 9 bases short and J 4 bases short, with 7 bases between. The CDR3 covers 11 residues. Per germline, CDR1 KGHDR and CDR2 SFDVKD. The CDR3 DNA sequence: TGTGCCACCCTTGGGGCAGATACGCAGTATTTT. Its translation is CATLGADTQYF.

The rearrangement links TRBV7-2 to TRBJ2-7, with 7 nucleotides matching TRBD2. Germline CDR1 SGHTA, CDR2 FQGNSA. V was pared by 1 base and J by 4 bases, with 4 bases of the junction left unmatched. The CDR3 is 14 amino acids. The CDR3 nucleotides read TGTGCCAGCAGCTTAGACGGTAGCGGGTACGAGCAGTACTTC. Residues: CASSLDGSGYEQYF. The full variable domain, in which reference TRBV7-2 and TRBJ2-7 provide the parts outside the CDR3, is GAGVSQSPSNKVTEKGKDVELRCDPISGHTALYWYRQSLGQGLEFLIYFQGNSAPDKSGLPSDRFSAERTGGSVSTLTIQRTQQEDSAVYLCASSLDGSGYEQYFGPGTRLTVT.

The table lists this clonotype with a few counts. V usage is TRBV10-1 and J usage is TRBJ2-5, with TRBD2 identical over 7 bases. The DNA end lines up better with TRBJ2-7; the J call may be wrong. The CDR3 sequence is 15 residues long. Germline V gene lookup returns CDR1 WNHNN and CDR2 SYGVQD (reference sequence). CDR3 bases: TGCGCCAGCAGCGAGATCGGGAGGCCCCCCTACGAGCAGTACTTC. This sequence encodes CASSEIGRPPYEQYF.